The following is a T cell receptor beta chain sequence with its context. As yet, its antigen is unknown. V lost 7 bases and J 0 bases, leaving 15 bases between the germline ends. This CDR3 is 16 amino acids long. In germline, CDR1 is LGHDT, CDR2 YNNKEL (reference sequence). Libraries of naive CD8 T cells were made from about 19,000 to 1,100,000 sorted cells. They used 10%, 30% or 50% RNA. Previously described methods and listed TCR primers were used for bulk TCR libraries. Via MiXCR, TCRdb re-called the PCR reads, giving one row per CDR3 protein. The table includes about half a million distinct CDR3 sequences, about 25% detected once. This entry is derived from a study of molecular identifiers for immune sequencing clone quantification. The study, taken as a whole, reports: In cases of identical TCR molecules sharing a barcode, highly expanded clone sizes could be underestimated.

The chain employs TRBV3-1 and TRBJ2-2, with D possibly being TRBD1 (5 bases). The sequencing sample was made of naive CD8+ T cells from blood, with Jurkat cell RNA spiked in. Subset defined: FACS-sorted CD8+CD4-CCR7+CD45RA+ naive T cells. The TCR comes from a human donor in good health. Some libraries in this study had Jurkat cell RNA spiked in. CDR3 nucleotide sequence: TGTGCCAGCACCCAGGGTGGACACTCGAACACCGGGGAGCTGTTTTTT. Translation gives CASTQGGHSNTGELFF.